Below, 29 T cell receptor beta chains from the same sample are listed, as sequenced in a study of OX40 agonist ivuxolimab in advanced cancers. TCRdb's copy holds only in-frame clones and misses some; the assay was immunoSEQ multiplex PCR. The sample holds tens of thousands of clones; roughly four fifths are singletons and the top ten take approximately 2.4%. Here the sequenced sample was CD4+ or CD8+ T cells sorted from blood, taken in a trial of the OX40 agonist ivuxolimab. Receptors originate from an adult with an advanced solid tumor such as melanoma, head and neck, liver or kidney cancer.

Remarks on this clone: One end of the junction is discordant with germline, which a read error may explain. The chain has TRBV5-1 and TRBJ1-4, with D hard to call. The CDR3 has 13 residues. Germline CDR1 and CDR2: SGHRS and YFSETQ. The CDR3 DNA follows: TGTGCCAGCAGCTTGAGGGCAGCTGAAAAACTGTTTTTT. Translated, it gives CASSLRAAEKLFF.

The gene calls are TRBV4-2 and TRBJ2-6; 7 nucleotides line up with TRBD1. V dropped 0 bases and J dropped 0; count of bases not matched to a gene: 5. Per the germline V gene, CDR1 is LGHNA and CDR2 is YNFKEQ. The CDR3 length is 18 residues. The CDR3 DNA sequence: TGTGCCAGCAGCCAAGATGGGGGACAGTACTCTGGGGCCAACGTCCTGACTTTC. Protein: CASSQDGGQYSGANVLTF.

The chain combines TRBV7-9 with TRBJ2-2; D gene uncertain. Trimming shortened V by 1 base and J by 3 bases, and 6 bases separated the two germline ends. The germline V gene has CDR1 SEHNR and CDR2 FQNEAQ (reference sequence). The CDR3 is 14 amino acids. DNA for the CDR3: TGTGCCAGCAGCTTAGGGAGTTACACCGGGGAGCTGTTTTTT. This translates into CASSLGSYTGELFF.

V and J are TRBV2 and TRBJ2-2; the D gene is possibly TRBD2 (5 bases). Trimming cost V 8 bases and J 7 bases, with 14 bases left between them. The V gene's germline CDR1 is SNHLY and CDR2 FYNNEI. The CDR3 runs 13 residues. The CDR3 DNA reads as TGTGCCAGCTCGAGGGCGGAGATCGGGGAGCTGTTTTTT. This translates into CASSRAEIGELFF.

The J gene is TRBJ2-3, the V gene TRBV15; 9 bases map to TRBD2. From germline, CDR1 is LNHNV and CDR2 YYDKDF (reference sequence). J gave up 9 bases and V 5 bases, and 15 bases lay outside the gene matches. The CDR3 totals 16 residues. CDR3: CATSPLRASGAVTQYF. The CDR3 DNA reads as TGTGCCACCAGCCCGCTCAGGGCTAGCGGGGCTGTCACGCAGTATTTT.

The V call is TRBV9, the J call TRBJ1-5; a weak D match, TRBD1 (6 bases). Trimming cost V 0 bases and J 4 bases, with 11 bases left between them. CDR1 is SGDLS and CDR2 is YYNGEE in the germline V gene. The CDR3 has 15 residues. CDR3 in amino acids: CASSVDSGQNQPQHF. The CDR3 nucleotides read TGTGCCAGCAGCGTAGATAGCGGACAGAATCAGCCCCAGCATTTT. Drawing the rest from reference TRBV9 and TRBJ1-5, the complete variable domain is DSGVTQTPKHLITATGQRVTLRCSPRSGDLSVYWYQQSLDQGLQFLIQYYNGEERAKGNILERFSAQQFPDLHSELNLSSLELGDSALYFCASSVDSGQNQPQHFGDGTRLSIL.

This chain joins TRBV18 and TRBJ1-5; tentative D call: TRBD1 (5 bases). Per germline, CDR1 KGHSH and CDR2 LQKENI. CDR3 size: 16 residues. V was clipped by 0 bases and J by 6 bases, with 15 bases between them. For the CDR3, the DNA is TGTGCCAGCTCACCACCGGGTGGGGCGCGGACTCAGCCCCAGCATTTT. This codes for CASSPPGGARTQPQHF.

The chain is built from TRBV7-8 and TRBJ1-5, with 8 bases fitting TRBD1. CDR3 size: 14 residues. Germline CDR1 SGHVS, CDR2 FQNEAQ. V trimming: 4 bases; J trimming: 7 bases; junction bases outside the gene matches: 6. The CDR3 sequence: CASSSRGRWQPQHF. In DNA form, the CDR3 reads TGTGCCAGCAGCTCCAGGGGGCGCTGGCAGCCCCAGCATTTT.

The chain links TRBV5-1 to TRBJ2-2; the D gene is possibly TRBD2 (5 bases). The germline V and J ends were trimmed by 1 base and 4 bases, with 11 bases remaining between them. CDR3 length equals 15 residues. Germline CDR1 SGHRS, CDR2 YFSETQ. The CDR3 spells CASSLSSRGTGELFF. The CDR3 DNA is TGCGCCAGCAGCTTGTCCTCCCGGGGCACCGGGGAGCTGTTTTTT.

This clone was found once. The CDR3 region has the DNA TGTGCTAGTGGTTTGGTTAGGACAGGGGATTTTGGAAGCAATCAGCCCCAGCATTTT. As protein: CASGLVRTGDFGSNQPQHF. The chain joins TRBV12-5 to TRBJ1-5, with TRBD1 matching 9 bases. The length of the CDR3 is 19 residues. The junction had 10 bases not matched to a gene; V was cut back by 0 bases and J by 1 base. The germline V gene has CDR1 LGHNT and CDR2 FRNRAP.

This chain links TRBV7-9 with TRBJ2-1, with TRBD2 matching over 14 bases. Per the germline V gene, CDR1 is SEHNR and CDR2 is FQNEAQ (reference sequence). Trimming at V came to 6 bases and at J to 2 bases, leaving 3 bases not matched to a gene. The CDR3 has 16 residues. The CDR3 nucleotides read TGTGCCAGCAGAGCGGGACTAGCGGGAGCCTACAATGAGCAGTTCTTC. It is translated as CASRAGLAGAYNEQFF.

This clone was detected a few times. J is TRBJ1-6 and V is TRBV4-3; D might be TRBD1 (6 bases). V was shortened by 1 base and J by 11 bases, with 9 bases between the two germline ends. This CDR3 is built from 13 residues. CDR1 is LGHNA and CDR2 is YSLEER in the germline V gene. This CDR3 is CASSQAPGAPLHF. In nucleotides, the CDR3 is TGCGCCAGCAGCCAAGCCCCAGGGGCACCCCTCCACTTT.

J is TRBJ2-2 and V is TRBV4-3; 11 nucleotides agree with TRBD2. The CDR3 consists of 21 residues. With V trimmed by 1 base and J by 0 bases, 13 bases remained unmatched. From germline, CDR1 is LGHNA and CDR2 YSLEER. CDR3 sequence reads: CASSQGLGSLAGDPNTGELFF. CDR3 nucleotides: TGCGCCAGCAGCCAAGGCCTGGGCTCACTAGCGGGAGACCCGAACACCGGGGAGCTGTTTTTT.

In its sample, this clone was seen a few times. This chain uses TRBV6-6 with TRBJ2-5; the D gene is possibly TRBD1 (6 bases). V was trimmed by 7 bases and J by 5 bases, leaving 17 bases between them. The germline gives CDR1 MNHNY, CDR2 SVGAGI (reference sequence). CDR3 length: 14 amino acids. CDR3 loop: CASNRPGQSETQYF. CDR3 coding DNA: TGTGCCAGCAACCGACCGGGACAATCGGAGACCCAGTACTTC.

About this clone: An end of the junction differs from the germline gene, which may be a read error. The V gene is TRBV15, the J gene TRBJ2-1, with 10 bases matching TRBD2. The CDR3 is 18 residues long. Per germline, CDR1 LNHNV and CDR2 YYDKDF (reference sequence). The DNA of the CDR3 is TGTGCCACCAGCGGAGAACCAGTAGCGGGGGGTAGATACAATGAGCAGTTCTTC. Translating it yields CATSGEPVAGGRYNEQFF.

The chain links TRBV28 to TRBJ1-2; D not certain. Trimming stripped 6 bases from V and 8 bases from J, with 13 bases between. The CDR3 consists of 12 residues. In germline, CDR1 is MDHEN, CDR2 SYDVKM. The CDR3 spells CASSLQASGYTF. In DNA, the CDR3 is TGTGCCAGCAGCCTCCAGGCTAGCGGCTACACCTTC.

The rearrangement links TRBV6-5 to TRBJ1-1, with 8 bases identical to TRBD1. Germline CDR1 and CDR2: MNHEY and SVGAGI. This CDR3 has 15 amino acids. Trimming removed 4 bases from V and 0 bases from J; junction bases left unmatched: 4. The DNA for the CDR3 is TGTGCCAGCAGTTCCGGGACAGGACTGAACACTGAAGCTTTCTTT. Protein: CASSSGTGLNTEAFF.

This chain links TRBV27 with TRBJ1-1; 7 bases line up with TRBD1. The germline V gene encodes CDR1 MNHEY and CDR2 SMNVEV (reference sequence). The CDR3 is 14 residues long. The V gene end was trimmed by 3 bases and the J gene end by 4 bases; junction bases not matched to a gene: 5. The CDR3 region has the DNA TGTGCCAGCAGTTTGGACGCAGGGGGCACTGAAGCTTTCTTT. It translates to CASSLDAGGTEAFF.

The DNA of the CDR3 is TGTGCCAGCAGTCCTAGGACAGGGGGCGCGAACACTGAAGCTTTCTTT. Residues: CASSPRTGGANTEAFF. This sequence joins TRBV27 and TRBJ1-1, with 11 bases identical to TRBD1. Germline loops: CDR1 MNHEY, CDR2 SMNVEV (reference sequence). The CDR3 is 16 residues long. After removal of 5 bases from V and 1 base from J, the junction contained 6 bases not matched to a gene.

CDR3 bases: TGTGCCAGCAGTTTACGGACTAGCGGGAGGGCCGTTGAGCAGTTCTTC. This gives the protein CASSLRTSGRAVEQFF. The gene calls are TRBV27 and TRBJ2-1; 15 positions match TRBD2. The CDR3 is made up of 16 amino acids. Germline CDR1 reads MNHEY; CDR2 reads SMNVEV (reference sequence). V trimming: 2 bases; J trimming: 9 bases; junction bases outside the gene matches: 5.

As regards this clone: Relative to the germline gene, one junction end is altered; a read error may explain this. The chain recombines TRBV18 with TRBJ2-5, with D possibly being TRBD2 (5 bases). There are 14 residues in the CDR3. The germline gives CDR1 KGHSH, CDR2 LQKENI. This chain's CDR3 is CASSPPGNQETQYF. CDR3 bases: TGTGCCAGCTCCCCACCCGGGAACCAAGAGACCCAGTACTTC.

J is TRBJ2-5 and V is TRBV5-1; maybe TRBD1 (5 bases). In germline, CDR1 is SGHRS, CDR2 YFSETQ. The CDR3 length is 15 residues. Trimming cost V 0 bases and J 7 bases, with 16 bases left between them. CDR3 bases: TGCGCCAGCAGCTTGGAAGGGGCCCAGGGAAGGACCCAGTACTTC. It codes for CASSLEGAQGRTQYF.

In this sample, this clone turned up once. The chain is built from TRBV18 and TRBJ2-7; no clear D. V lost 1 base to trimming and J lost 2 bases, with 12 bases between them. Germline CDR1 and CDR2: KGHSH and LQKENI. This CDR3 is built from 15 residues. This CDR3 reads CASSPQSLGTYEQYF. The CDR3 DNA is TGTGCCAGCTCACCACAGAGCCTGGGAACCTACGAGCAGTACTTC.

The chain employs TRBV30 and TRBJ2-7; TRBD1 is a possible D gene (6 bases). The V end was cut by 4 bases, the J end by 0 bases, with 13 bases between. The CDR3 totals 14 residues. Germline loops: CDR1 GTSNPN, CDR2 SVGIG (reference sequence). Here the CDR3 reads CAWTNRVSSYEQYF. CDR3 nucleotide sequence: TGTGCCTGGACCAACAGGGTTAGCTCCTACGAGCAGTACTTC.

The chain is built from TRBV10-3 and TRBJ2-1, with TRBD1 identical over 7 bases. The CDR3 totals 14 residues. CDR1 is ENHRY and CDR2 is SYGVKD in the germline V gene. V shed 2 bases, J shed 4 bases, and the junction held 2 bases outside the gene matches. The CDR3 reads CAISERDRYNEQFF. For the CDR3, the DNA is TGTGCCATCAGTGAGAGGGACAGATACAATGAGCAGTTCTTC.

The rearrangement uses TRBV4-3 and TRBJ2-4, with TRBD2 matching over 8 bases. After removal of 0 bases from V and 9 bases from J, the junction contained 7 bases not matched to a gene. This CDR3 has 15 amino acids. From germline, CDR1 is LGHNA and CDR2 YSLEER. The CDR3 loop reads CASSQDPGGNLIQYF. CDR3 DNA: TGCGCCAGCAGCCAAGATCCGGGGGGGAACCTCATTCAGTACTTC.

The chain has TRBV30 and TRBJ2-7; D may be TRBD1 (6 bases). Germline V gene lookup returns CDR1 GTSNPN and CDR2 SVGIG (reference sequence). The V and J ends lost 3 bases and 3 bases respectively, with 12 bases between them. CDR3 length: 13 residues. As DNA, the CDR3 is TGTGCCTGGAGGGGGGCAGGGAACTACGAGCAGTACTTC. It codes for CAWRGAGNYEQYF.

This CDR3 is CASSVSQGKGPLHF. Written as DNA, the CDR3 is TGTGCCAGCAGTGTATCACAGGGTAAGGGACCCCTCCACTTT. The V call is TRBV25-1, the J call TRBJ1-6, with D possibly being TRBD1 (6 bases). Germline values: CDR1 MGHDK, CDR2 SYGVNS. V shed 4 bases and J shed 12 bases, with 16 bases lying between them. The CDR3 extends over 14 amino acids. The whole variable domain, remainder taken from reference TRBV25-1 and TRBJ1-6, is EADIYQTPRYLVIGTGKKITLECSQTMGHDKMYWYQQDPGMELHLIHYSYGVNSTEKGDLSSESTVSRIRTEHFPLTLESARPSHTSQYLCASSVSQGKGPLHFGNGTRLTVT.

V usage is TRBV5-6 and J usage is TRBJ1-2; perhaps TRBD1 as D (6 bases). CDR1 is SGHDT, CDR2 YYEEEE, per germline. Deletions cut 0 bases from V and 12 bases from J, with 12 bases between. CDR3 length: 12 amino acids. The CDR3 protein is CASSLGDRSDTF. The DNA of the CDR3 is TGTGCCAGCAGCTTGGGAGACAGGTCGGACACCTTC.